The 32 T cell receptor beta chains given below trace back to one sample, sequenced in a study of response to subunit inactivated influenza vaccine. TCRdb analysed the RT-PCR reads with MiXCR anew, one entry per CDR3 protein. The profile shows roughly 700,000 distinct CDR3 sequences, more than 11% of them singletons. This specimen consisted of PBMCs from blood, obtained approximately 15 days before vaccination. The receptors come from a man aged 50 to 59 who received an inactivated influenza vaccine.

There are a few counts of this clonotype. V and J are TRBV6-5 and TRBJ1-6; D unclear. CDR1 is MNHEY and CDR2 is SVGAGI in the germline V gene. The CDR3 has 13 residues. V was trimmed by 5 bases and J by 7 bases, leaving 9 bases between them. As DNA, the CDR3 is TGTGCCAGCAGTACTCGGGCCAATTCACCCCTCCACTTT. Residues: CASSTRANSPLHF.

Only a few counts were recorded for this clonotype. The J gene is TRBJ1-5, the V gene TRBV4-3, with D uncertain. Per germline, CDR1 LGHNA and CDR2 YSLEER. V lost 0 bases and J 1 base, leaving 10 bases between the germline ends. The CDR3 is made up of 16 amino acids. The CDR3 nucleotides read TGCGCCAGCAGCCAAGATTGGAGGCCAAGCAATCAGCCCCAGCATTTT. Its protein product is CASSQDWRPSNQPQHF.

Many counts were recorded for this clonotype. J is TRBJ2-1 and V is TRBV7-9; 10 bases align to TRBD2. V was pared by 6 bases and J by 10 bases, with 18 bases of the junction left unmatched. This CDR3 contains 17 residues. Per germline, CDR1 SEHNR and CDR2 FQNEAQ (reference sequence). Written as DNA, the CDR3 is TGTGCCAGCAGGACCACGCGCCTAGCGGGAGAGCTCACGGAGCAGTTCTTC. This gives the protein CASRTTRLAGELTEQFF.

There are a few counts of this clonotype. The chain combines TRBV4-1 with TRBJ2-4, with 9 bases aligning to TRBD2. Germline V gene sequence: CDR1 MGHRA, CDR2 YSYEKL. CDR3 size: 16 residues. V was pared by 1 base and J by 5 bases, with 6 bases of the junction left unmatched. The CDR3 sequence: CASSQVAGGLENIQYF. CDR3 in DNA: TGCGCCAGCAGCCAAGTGGCGGGGGGGCTAGAAAACATTCAGTACTTC.

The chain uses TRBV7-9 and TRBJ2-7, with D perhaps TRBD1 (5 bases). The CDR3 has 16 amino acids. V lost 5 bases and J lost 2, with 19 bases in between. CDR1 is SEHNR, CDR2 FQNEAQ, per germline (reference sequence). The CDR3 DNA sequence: TGTGCCAGCAGCACCACAATCTCGACAGAAACCTACGAGCAGTACTTC. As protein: CASSTTISTETYEQYF.

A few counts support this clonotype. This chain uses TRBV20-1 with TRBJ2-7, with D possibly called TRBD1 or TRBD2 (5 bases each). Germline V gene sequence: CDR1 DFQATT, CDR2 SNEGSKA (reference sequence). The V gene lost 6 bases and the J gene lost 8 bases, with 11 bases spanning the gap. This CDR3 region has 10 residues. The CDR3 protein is CSANGGKQYF. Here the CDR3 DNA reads TGCAGTGCAAATGGGGGTAAGCAGTACTTC.

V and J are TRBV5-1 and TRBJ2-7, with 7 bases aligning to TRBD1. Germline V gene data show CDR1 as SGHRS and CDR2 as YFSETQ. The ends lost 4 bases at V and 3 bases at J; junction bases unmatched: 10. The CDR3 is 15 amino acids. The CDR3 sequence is CASSPSRQGYYEQYF. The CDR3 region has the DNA TGCGCCAGCAGCCCCAGCCGACAGGGCTACTACGAGCAGTACTTC. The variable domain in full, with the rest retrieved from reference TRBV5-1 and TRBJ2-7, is KAGVTQTPRYLIKTRGQQVTLSCSPISGHRSVSWYQQTPGQGLQFLFEYFSETQRNKGNFPGRFSGRQFSNSRSEMNVSTLELGDSALYLCASSPSRQGYYEQYFGPGTRLTVT.

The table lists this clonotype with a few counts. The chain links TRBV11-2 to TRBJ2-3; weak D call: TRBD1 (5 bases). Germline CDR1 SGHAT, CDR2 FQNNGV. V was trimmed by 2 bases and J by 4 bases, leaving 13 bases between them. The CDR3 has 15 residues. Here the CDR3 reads CASSLIGASADTQYF. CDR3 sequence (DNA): TGTGCCAGCAGCTTAATTGGGGCAAGCGCAGATACGCAGTATTTT.

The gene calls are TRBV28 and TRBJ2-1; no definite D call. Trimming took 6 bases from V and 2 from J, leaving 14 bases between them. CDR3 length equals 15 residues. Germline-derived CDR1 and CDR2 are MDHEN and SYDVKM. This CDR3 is CASRVAPRPYNEQFF. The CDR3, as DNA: TGTGCCAGCAGAGTTGCCCCGCGGCCCTACAATGAGCAGTTCTTC.

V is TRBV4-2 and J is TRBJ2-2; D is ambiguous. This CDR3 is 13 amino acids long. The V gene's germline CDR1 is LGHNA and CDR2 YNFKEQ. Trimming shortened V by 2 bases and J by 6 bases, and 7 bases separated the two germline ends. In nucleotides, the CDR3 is TGTGCCAGCAGCCAATCGTTTTCCGGGGAGCTGTTTTTT. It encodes CASSQSFSGELFF.

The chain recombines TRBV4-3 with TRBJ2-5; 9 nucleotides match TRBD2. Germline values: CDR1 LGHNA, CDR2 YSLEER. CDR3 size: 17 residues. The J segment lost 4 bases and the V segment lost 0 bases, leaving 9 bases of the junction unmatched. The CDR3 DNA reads TGCGCCAGCAGCCAAGATCATCGGCGGGGGGGCCGAGAGACCCAGTACTTC. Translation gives CASSQDHRRGGRETQYF.

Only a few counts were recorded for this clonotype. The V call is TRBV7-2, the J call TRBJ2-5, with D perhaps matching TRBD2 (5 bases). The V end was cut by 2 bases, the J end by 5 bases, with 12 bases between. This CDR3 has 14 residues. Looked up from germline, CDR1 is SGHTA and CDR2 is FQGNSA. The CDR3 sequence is CASSLRGRGETQYF. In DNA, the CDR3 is TGTGCCAGCAGCTTACGAGGAAGAGGGGAGACCCAGTACTTC.

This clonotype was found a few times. The CDR3 reads CASSLVARSSGNTIYF. CDR3 sequence (DNA): TGCGCCAGCAGCTTGGTGGCAAGAAGCTCTGGAAACACCATATATTTT. This chain links TRBV5-1 with TRBJ1-3, with D unclear. V lost 0 bases, J lost 0 bases, and 10 bases lay in between. Per the germline V gene, CDR1 is SGHRS and CDR2 is YFSETQ. The CDR3 length is 16 residues. Using reference TRBV5-1 and TRBJ1-3 for the parts outside the CDR3, the full variable domain is KAGVTQTPRYLIKTRGQQVTLSCSPISGHRSVSWYQQTPGQGLQFLFEYFSETQRNKGNFPGRFSGRQFSNSRSEMNVSTLELGDSALYLCASSLVARSSGNTIYFGEGSWLTVV.

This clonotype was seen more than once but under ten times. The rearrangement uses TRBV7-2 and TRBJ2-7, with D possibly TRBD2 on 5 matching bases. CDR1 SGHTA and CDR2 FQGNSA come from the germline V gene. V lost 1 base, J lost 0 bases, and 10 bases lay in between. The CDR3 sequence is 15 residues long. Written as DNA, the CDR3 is TGTGCCAGCAGCTTAGTCCGGGAACTCTCCTACGAGCAGTACTTC. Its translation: CASSLVRELSYEQYF.

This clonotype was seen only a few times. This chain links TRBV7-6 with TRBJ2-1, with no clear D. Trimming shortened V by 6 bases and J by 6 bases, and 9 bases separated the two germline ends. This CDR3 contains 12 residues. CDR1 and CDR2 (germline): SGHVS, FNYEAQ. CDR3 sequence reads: CASSSPPNEQFF. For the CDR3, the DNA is TGTGCCAGCAGTTCGCCCCCCAATGAGCAGTTCTTC.

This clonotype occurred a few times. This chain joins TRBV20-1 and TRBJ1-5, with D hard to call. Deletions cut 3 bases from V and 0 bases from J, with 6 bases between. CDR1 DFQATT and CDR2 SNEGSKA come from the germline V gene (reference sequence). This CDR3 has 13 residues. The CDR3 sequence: CSARRPSNQPQHF. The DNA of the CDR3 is TGCAGTGCTAGGCGTCCTAGCAATCAGCCCCAGCATTTT.

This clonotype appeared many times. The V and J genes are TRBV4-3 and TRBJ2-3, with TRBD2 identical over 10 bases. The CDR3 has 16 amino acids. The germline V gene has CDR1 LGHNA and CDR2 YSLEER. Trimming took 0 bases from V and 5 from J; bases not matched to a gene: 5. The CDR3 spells CASSQDESGREDTQYF. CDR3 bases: TGCGCCAGCAGCCAAGATGAGAGCGGGAGGGAAGATACGCAGTATTTT.

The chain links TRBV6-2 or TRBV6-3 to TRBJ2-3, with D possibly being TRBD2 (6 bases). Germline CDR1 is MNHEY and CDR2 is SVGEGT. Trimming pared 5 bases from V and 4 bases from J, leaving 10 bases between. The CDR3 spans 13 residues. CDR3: CASSATRSDTQYF. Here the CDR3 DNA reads TGTGCCAGCAGTGCGACTAGATCAGATACGCAGTATTTT.

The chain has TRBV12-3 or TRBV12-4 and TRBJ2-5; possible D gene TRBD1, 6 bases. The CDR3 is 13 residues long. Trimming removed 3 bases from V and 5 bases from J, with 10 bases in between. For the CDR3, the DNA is TGTGCCAGCAGTTTCTGGACAGTGGAGACCCAGTACTTC. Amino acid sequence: CASSFWTVETQYF.

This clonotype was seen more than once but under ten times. In DNA form, the CDR3 reads TGCAGCGGGAACCGGGACCCGGGGAGGAATGAGCAGTTCTTC. This translates into CSGNRDPGRNEQFF. V and J are TRBV29-1 and TRBJ2-1; D is perhaps TRBD2 (6 bases). V was pared by 7 bases and J by 7 bases, with 20 bases between. The CDR3 contains 14 residues. Germline loops: CDR1 SQVTM, CDR2 ANQGSEA.

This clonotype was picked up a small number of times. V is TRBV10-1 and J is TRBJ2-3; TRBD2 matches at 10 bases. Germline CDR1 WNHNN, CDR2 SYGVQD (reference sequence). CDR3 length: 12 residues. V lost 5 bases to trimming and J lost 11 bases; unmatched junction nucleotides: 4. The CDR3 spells CASSSSGGLQYF. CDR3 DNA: TGCGCCAGCAGTTCTAGCGGGGGTTTGCAGTATTTT.

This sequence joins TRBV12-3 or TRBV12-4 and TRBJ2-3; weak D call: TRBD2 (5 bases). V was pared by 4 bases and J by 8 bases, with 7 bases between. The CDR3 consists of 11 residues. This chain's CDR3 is CASSWAGTQYF. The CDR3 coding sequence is TGTGCCAGCAGTTGGGCGGGTACGCAGTATTTT.

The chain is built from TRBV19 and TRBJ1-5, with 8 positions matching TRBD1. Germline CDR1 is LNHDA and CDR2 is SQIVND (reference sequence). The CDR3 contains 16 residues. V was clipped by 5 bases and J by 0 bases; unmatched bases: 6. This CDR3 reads CASSGWDRNSNQPQHF. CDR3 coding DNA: TGTGCCAGTAGTGGATGGGACAGGAATAGCAATCAGCCCCAGCATTTT.

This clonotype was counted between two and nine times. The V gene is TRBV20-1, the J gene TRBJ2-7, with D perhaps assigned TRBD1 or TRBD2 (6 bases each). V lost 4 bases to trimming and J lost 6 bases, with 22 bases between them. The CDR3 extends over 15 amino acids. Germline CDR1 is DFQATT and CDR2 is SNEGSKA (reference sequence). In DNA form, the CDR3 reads TGCAGTGCTACCCTTGGAGGGGGGAAGAAGGGCGAGCAGTACTTC. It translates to CSATLGGGKKGEQYF.

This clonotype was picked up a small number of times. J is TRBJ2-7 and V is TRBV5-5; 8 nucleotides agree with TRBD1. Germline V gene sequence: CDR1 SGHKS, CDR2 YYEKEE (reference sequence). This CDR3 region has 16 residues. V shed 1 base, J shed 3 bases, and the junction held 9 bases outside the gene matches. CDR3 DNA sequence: TGTGCCAGCAGCTTGTCAGGGGGCGGAAACTACTACGAGCAGTACTTC. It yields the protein CASSLSGGGNYYEQYF.

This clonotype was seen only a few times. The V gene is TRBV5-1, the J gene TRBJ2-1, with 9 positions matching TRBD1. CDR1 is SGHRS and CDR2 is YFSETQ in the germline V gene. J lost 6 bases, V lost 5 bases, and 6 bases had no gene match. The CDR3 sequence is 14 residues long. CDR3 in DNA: TGCGCCAGCAGAACAGGGGGCGATTCCAATGAGCAGTTCTTC. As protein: CASRTGGDSNEQFF. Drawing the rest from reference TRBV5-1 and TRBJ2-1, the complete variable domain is KAGVTQTPRYLIKTRGQQVTLSCSPISGHRSVSWYQQTPGQGLQFLFEYFSETQRNKGNFPGRFSGRQFSNSRSEMNVSTLELGDSALYLCASRTGGDSNEQFFGPGTRLTVL.

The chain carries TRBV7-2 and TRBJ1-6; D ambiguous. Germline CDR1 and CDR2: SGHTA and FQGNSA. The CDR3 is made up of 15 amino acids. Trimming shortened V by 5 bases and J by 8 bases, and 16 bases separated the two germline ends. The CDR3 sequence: CASSEKTHPDSPLHF. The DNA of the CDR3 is TGTGCCAGCAGCGAAAAGACCCACCCCGATTCACCCCTCCACTTT.

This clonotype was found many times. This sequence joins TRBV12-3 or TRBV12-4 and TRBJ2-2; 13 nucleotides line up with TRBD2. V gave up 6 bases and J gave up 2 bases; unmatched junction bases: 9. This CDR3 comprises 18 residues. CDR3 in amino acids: CASRELAGGAFNTGELFF. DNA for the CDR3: TGTGCCAGCAGGGAACTAGCGGGGGGGGCTTTTAACACCGGGGAGCTGTTTTTT.

The CDR3 here is CASSFGQEHSPLHF. The CDR3 DNA reads as TGCGCCAGCAGCTTTGGTCAGGAGCATTCACCCCTCCACTTT. The V call is TRBV5-1, the J call TRBJ1-6; D not certain. The germline gives CDR1 SGHRS, CDR2 YFSETQ. This CDR3 spans 14 amino acids. Trimming cost V 2 bases and J 8 bases, with 11 bases left between them. The entire variable domain, with the rest obtained from reference TRBV5-1 and TRBJ1-6, is as follows: KAGVTQTPRYLIKTRGQQVTLSCSPISGHRSVSWYQQTPGQGLQFLFEYFSETQRNKGNFPGRFSGRQFSNSRSEMNVSTLELGDSALYLCASSFGQEHSPLHFGNGTRLTVT.

Written as DNA, the CDR3 is TGTGCCAGCACCTCACGCCGGGACAGCAAGCCCCTTAGTTCCTACGAGCAGTACTTC. Translating it yields CASTSRRDSKPLSSYEQYF. The rearrangement links TRBV6-2 or TRBV6-3 to TRBJ2-7, with 7 positions matching TRBD1. Trimming took 7 bases from V and 1 from J; bases not matched to a gene: 22. Germline V gives CDR1 MNHEY, CDR2 SVGEGT. The CDR3 extends over 19 amino acids.

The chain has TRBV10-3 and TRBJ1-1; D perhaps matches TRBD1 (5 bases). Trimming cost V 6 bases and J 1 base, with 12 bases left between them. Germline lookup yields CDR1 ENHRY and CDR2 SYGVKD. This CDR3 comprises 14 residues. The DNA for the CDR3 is TGTGCCATCAGGAGCCCAGGGAAGAACACTGAAGCTTTCTTT. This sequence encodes CAIRSPGKNTEAFF.

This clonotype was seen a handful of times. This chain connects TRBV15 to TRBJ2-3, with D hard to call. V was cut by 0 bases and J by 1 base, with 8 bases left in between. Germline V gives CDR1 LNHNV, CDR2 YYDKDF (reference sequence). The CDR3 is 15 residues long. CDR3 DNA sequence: TGTGCCACCAGCAGAGATGGTGGGGGCACAGATACGCAGTATTTT. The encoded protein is CATSRDGGGTDTQYF. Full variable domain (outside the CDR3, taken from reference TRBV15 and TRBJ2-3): DAMVIQNPRYQVTQFGKPVTLSCSQTLNHNVMYWYQQKSSQAPKLLFHYYDKDFNNEADTPDNFQSRRPNTSFCFLDIRSPGLGDTAMYLCATSRDGGGTDTQYFGPGTRLTVL.